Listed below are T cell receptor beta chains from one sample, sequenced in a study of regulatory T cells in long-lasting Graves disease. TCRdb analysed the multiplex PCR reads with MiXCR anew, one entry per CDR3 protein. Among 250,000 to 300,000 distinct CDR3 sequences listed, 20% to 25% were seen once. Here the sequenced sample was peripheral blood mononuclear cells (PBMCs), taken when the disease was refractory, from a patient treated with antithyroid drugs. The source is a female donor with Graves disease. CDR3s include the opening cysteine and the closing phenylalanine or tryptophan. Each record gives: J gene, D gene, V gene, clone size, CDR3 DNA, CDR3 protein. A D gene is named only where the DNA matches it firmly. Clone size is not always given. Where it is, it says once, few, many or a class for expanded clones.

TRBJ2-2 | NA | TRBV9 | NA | TGTGCCAGCAGCGTATTGCCCGGGGAGCTGTTTTTT | CASSVLPGELFF
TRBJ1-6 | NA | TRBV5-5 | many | TGTGCCAGCAGCTTGAACAGCATGGGTAATTCACCCCTCCACTTT | CASSLNSMGNSPLHF
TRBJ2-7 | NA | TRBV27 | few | TGTGCCAGCAGTTCACACAGGGACTACGAGCAGTACTTC | CASSSHRDYEQYF
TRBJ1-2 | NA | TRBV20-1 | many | TGCAGTGCTCCGACAGGTAGCTATGGCTACACCTTC | CSAPTGSYGYTF
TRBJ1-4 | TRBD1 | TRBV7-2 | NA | TGTGCCAGCAGCTTAGGGTCCGACAGGGCGGGTGAAAAACTGTTTTTT | CASSLGSDRAGEKLFF
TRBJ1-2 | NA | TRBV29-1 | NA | TGCAGCGTTGAAGACAATCCAGGGGAGGGGTATGGCTACACCTTC | CSVEDNPGEGYGYTF
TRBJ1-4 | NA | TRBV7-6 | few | TGTGCCAGCAGCAATCAGGGTCTGTCTAGTGAAAAACTGTTTTTT | CASSNQGLSSEKLFF
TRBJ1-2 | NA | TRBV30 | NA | TGTGCCTGGAGGGGGGCAACAGGAACCCTTCGTTATGGCTACACCTTC | CAWRGATGTLRYGYTF
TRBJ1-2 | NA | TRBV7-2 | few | TGTGCCAGCAGCTTATTCAGGGAAGTCGGCTACACCTTC | CASSLFREVGYTF
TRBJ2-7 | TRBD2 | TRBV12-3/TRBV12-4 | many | TGTGCCAGCAGTTTAGTAGCGGGAGTCTACGAGCAGTACTTC | CASSLVAGVYEQYF
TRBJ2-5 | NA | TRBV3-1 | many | TGTGCCAGCAGCCAAGATATCTTCCCCCGAAAAGAGACCCAGTACTTC | CASSQDIFPRKETQYF
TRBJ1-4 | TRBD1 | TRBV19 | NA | TGTGCCAGTATGGAGACAGGGTCCGCAACTAATGAAAAACTGTTTTTT | CASMETGSATNEKLFF
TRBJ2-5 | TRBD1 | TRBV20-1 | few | TGCAGTGCTGTCCGACAGGGGGTAGAGACCCAGTACTTC | CSAVRQGVETQYF
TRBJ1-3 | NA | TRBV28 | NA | TGTGCCAGCAACAGGGCCTCTGGAAACACCATATATTTT | CASNRASGNTIYF
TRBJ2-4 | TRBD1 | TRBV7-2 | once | TGTGCCAGCAGCTCATCGGGGCAGGGGGCAAACATTCAGTACTTC | CASSSSGQGANIQYF
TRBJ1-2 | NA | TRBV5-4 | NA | TGTGCCAGCAGCGAGGACAGCTATGGCTACACCTTC | CASSEDSYGYTF
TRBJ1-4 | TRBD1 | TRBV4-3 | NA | TGCGCCAGCAGCCGCCTGGGAGGGGACAGTAATGAAAAACTGTTTTTT | CASSRLGGDSNEKLFF
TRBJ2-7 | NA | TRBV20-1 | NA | TGCAGTGCAGTGGAGCTCTCCTACGAGCAGTACTTC | CSAVELSYEQYF
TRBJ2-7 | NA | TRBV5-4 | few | TGTGCCAGCAGCATTGGCGGGACACTCTCCTACGAGCAGTACTTC | CASSIGGTLSYEQYF
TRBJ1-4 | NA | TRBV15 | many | TGTGCCACCAGCCAGAACGGGGGCACTGAAAAACTGTTTTTT | CATSQNGGTEKLFF
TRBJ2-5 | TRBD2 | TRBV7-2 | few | TGCGCCAGCAGCCAAGATACCCCCCGGACTAGCGGGAGGGGGAAGACCCAGTACTTC | CASSQDTPRTSGRGKTQYF
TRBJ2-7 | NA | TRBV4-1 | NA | TGCGCCAGCAGCCAAGATTCGACAGCCATCTACGAGCAGTACTTC | CASSQDSTAIYEQYF
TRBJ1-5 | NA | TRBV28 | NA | TGTGCCAGCAGTTTATCAGGGAGGGGTCAGCCCCAGCATTTT | CASSLSGRGQPQHF
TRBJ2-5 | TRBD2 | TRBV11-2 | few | TGTGCCAGCAGCCAAGAAGAAGCGGGAGCGGAGACCCAGTACTTC | CASSQEEAGAETQYF
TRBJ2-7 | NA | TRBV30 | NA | TGTGCCTGGAGCCCTAGTGGCTACGAGCAGTACTTC | CAWSPSGYEQYF
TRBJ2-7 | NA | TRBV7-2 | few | TGTGCCAGCAGCTTAGCGCTCGGACTAGGGGGGGGTGAGCAGTACTTC | CASSLALGLGGGEQYF
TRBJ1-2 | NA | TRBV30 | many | TGTGCCTGGAGTGTGACCGGGGATGGCTACACCTTC | CAWSVTGDGYTF
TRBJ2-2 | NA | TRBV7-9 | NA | TGTACCAGCAGCATTGGCGTAGACACCGGGGAGCTGTTTTTT | CTSSIGVDTGELFF
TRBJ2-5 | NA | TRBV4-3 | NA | TGCGCCAGCAGCCATCGTTCCCGGGAGACCCAGTACTTC | CASSHRSRETQYF
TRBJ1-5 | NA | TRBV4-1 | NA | TGCGCCAGCAGCCAAGTGTCCGGACTTAATCAGCCCCAGCATTTT | CASSQVSGLNQPQHF
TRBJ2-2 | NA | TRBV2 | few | TGTGCCAGCAGAACCCCCCGTGCGGGGCCCACCGGGGAGCTGTTTTTT | CASRTPRAGPTGELFF
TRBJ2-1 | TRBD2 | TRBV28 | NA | TGTGCCAGCAGTCCCCCTCTAGCGGGCGTTTACAATGAGCAGTTCTTC | CASSPPLAGVYNEQFF
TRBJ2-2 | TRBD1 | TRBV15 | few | TGTGCCACCAGCACGGACAGGGACACCGGGGAGCTGTTTTTT | CATSTDRDTGELFF
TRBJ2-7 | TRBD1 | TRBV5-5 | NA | TGTGCCAGCAGAGACAGGGGCGACAACGAGCAGTACTTC | CASRDRGDNEQYF
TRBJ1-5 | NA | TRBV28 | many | TGTGCCAGCAGTGTCAAGGGGAGTCAGCCCCAGCATTTT | CASSVKGSQPQHF
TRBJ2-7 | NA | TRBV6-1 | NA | TGTGCCAGCAACTTGAGGGACACCTCCTACGAGCAGTACTTC | CASNLRDTSYEQYF
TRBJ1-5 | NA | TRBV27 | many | TGTGCCAGCAGCTTTAGAGGGAACAATCAGCCCCAGCATTTT | CASSFRGNNQPQHF
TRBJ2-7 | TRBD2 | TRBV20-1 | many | TGCAGTGCTAGAGGGACTAGAGAGTCCTACGAGCAGTACTTC | CSARGTRESYEQYF
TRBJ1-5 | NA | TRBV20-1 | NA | TGCAGTGCGGCCGATACTCTCGATAGCAATCAGCCCCAGCATTTT | CSAADTLDSNQPQHF
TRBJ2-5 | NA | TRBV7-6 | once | TGTGCCAGCAGCTCGGACGGAGAGACCCAGTACTTC | CASSSDGETQYF
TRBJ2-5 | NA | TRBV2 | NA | TGTGCCAGCGAGAGGGCGGGGCAAGAGACCCAGTACTTC | CASERAGQETQYF
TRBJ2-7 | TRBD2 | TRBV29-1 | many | TGCAGCGTTGAAGACATCGGGACTAGCGGGAAAACCGGCGAGCAGTACTTC | CSVEDIGTSGKTGEQYF
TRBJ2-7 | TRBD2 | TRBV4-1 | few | TGCGCCAGCAGCCAAGAAACCCGGGGGAGGGAGAAGTACTTC | CASSQETRGREKYF
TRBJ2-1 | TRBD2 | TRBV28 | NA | TGTGCCAGCAGCAGACGGACTAGTGCGGGCAATGAGCAGTTCTTC | CASSRRTSAGNEQFF
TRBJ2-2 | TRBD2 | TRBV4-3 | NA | TGCGTTAGCAGCCAGAGACTAGCGGGAAACACCGGGGAGCTGTTTTTT | CVSSQRLAGNTGELFF
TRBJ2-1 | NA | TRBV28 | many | TGTGCCAGCCGGCAGGCCGGAGGGTACAATGAGCAGTTCTTC | CASRQAGGYNEQFF
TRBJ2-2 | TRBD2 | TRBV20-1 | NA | TGCAGTGCGTGGACTAGCGGGAACACCGGGGAGCTGTTTTTT | CSAWTSGNTGELFF
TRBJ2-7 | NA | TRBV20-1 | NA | TGCAGTGCTAGAGCTCCAGAAGGCGGGTACGAGCAGTACTTC | CSARAPEGGYEQYF
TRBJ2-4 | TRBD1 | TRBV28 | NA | TGTGCCAGCACCCCCGACAGGGCCATTCAGTACTTC | CASTPDRAIQYF
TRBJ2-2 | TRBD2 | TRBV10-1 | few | TGCGCCAGCGAAAGATGTCGGGGGGCCGGGGAGCTGTTTTTT | CASERCRGAGELFF
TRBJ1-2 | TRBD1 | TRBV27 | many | TGTGCCAGCAGTCGGGACAGGGAAAGGGGGGGCTACACCTTC | CASSRDRERGGYTF
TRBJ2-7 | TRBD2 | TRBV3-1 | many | TGTGCCAGCAGCCAATCGGGACTAGCGGGCTCCGAGCAGTACTTC | CASSQSGLAGSEQYF
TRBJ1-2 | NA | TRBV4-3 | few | TGCGCCAGCAGCCAAGATCGGTCGGGGTTCTTCTACGGCTACACCTTC | CASSQDRSGFFYGYTF
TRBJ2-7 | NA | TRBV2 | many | TGTGCCAGCAGTGAAAAGTTGGCCTCCGACGAGCAGTACTTC | CASSEKLASDEQYF
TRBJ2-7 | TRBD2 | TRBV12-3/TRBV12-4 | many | TGTGCCAGCAGTTTGTTTTCGGCGGGAGCTCCCTACGAGCAGTACTTC | CASSLFSAGAPYEQYF
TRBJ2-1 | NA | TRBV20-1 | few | TGCAGTGCTCACACGTCCACTAGCCAAATCACCGGTGAGCAGTTCTTC | CSAHTSTSQITGEQFF
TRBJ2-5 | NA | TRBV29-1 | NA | TGCAGCGTTGTTGGGGGGGCACTGGAAGAGACCCAGTACTTC | CSVVGGALEETQYF
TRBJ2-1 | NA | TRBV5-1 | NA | TGCGCCAGCAATAGCGAGAGCTCCTACAATGAGCAGTTCTTC | CASNSESSYNEQFF
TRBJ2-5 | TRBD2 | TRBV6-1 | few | TGTGCCAGCAGAGATAGCGGGGGCCAAGAGACCCAGTACTTC | CASRDSGGQETQYF